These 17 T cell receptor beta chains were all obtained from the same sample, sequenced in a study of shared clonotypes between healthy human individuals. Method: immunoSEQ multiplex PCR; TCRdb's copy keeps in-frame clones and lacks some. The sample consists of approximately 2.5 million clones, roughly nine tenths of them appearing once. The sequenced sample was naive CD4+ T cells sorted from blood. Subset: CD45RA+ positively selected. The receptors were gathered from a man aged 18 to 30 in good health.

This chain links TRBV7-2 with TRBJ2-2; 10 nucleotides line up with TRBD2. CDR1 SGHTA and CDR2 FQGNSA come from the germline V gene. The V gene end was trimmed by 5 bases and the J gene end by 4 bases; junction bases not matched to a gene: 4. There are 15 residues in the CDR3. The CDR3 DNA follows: TGTGCCAGCAGCATTAGCGGGAGGACCACCGGGGAGCTGTTTTTT. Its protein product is CASSISGRTTGELFF.

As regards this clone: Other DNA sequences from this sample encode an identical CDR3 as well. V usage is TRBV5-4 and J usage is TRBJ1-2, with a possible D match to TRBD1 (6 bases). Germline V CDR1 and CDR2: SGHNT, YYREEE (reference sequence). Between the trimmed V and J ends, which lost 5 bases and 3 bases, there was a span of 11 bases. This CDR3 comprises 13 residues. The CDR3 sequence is CASSLGGDYGYTF. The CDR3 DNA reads TGTGCCAGCAGTTTAGGGGGGGACTATGGCTACACCTTC.

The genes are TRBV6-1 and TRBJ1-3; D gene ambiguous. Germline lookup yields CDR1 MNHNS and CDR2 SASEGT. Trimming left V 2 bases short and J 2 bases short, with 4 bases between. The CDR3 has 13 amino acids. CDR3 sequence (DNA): TGTGCCAGCAGTGAACCGGCTGGAAACACCATATATTTT. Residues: CASSEPAGNTIYF.

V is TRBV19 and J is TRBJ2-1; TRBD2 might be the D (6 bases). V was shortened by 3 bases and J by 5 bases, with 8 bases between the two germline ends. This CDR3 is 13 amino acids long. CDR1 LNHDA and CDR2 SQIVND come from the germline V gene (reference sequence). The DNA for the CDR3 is TGTGCCAGTAGTATCGGGACTCACAATGAGCAGTTCTTC. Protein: CASSIGTHNEQFF.

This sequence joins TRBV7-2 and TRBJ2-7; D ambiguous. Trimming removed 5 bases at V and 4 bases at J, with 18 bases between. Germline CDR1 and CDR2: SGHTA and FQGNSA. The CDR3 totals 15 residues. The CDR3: CASSPRPNSGYEQYF. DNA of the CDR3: TGTGCCAGCAGCCCCAGGCCGAACTCCGGATACGAGCAGTACTTC.

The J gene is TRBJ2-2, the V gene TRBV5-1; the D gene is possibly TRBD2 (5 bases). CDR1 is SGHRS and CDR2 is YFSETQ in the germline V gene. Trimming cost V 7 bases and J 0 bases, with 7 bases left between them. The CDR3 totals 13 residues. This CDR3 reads CASEGTNTGELFF. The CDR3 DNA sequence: TGCGCCAGCGAGGGCACGAACACCGGGGAGCTGTTTTTT. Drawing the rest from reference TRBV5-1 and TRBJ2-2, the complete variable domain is KAGVTQTPRYLIKTRGQQVTLSCSPISGHRSVSWYQQTPGQGLQFLFEYFSETQRNKGNFPGRFSGRQFSNSRSEMNVSTLELGDSALYLCASEGTNTGELFFGEGSRLTVL.

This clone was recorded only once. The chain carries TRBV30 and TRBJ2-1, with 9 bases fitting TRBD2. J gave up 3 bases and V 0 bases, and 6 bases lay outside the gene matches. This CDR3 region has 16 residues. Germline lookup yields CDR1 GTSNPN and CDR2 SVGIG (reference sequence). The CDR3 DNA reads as TGTGCCTGGAGTGTCGGGGCGGGAGGGTTCTACAATGAGCAGTTCTTC. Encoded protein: CAWSVGAGGFYNEQFF.

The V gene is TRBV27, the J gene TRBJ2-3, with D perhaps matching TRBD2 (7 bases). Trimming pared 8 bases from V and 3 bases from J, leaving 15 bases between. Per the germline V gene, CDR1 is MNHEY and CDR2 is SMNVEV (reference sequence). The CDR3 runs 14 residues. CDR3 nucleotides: TGTGCCAGCTCAAGGGGGACTACGACAGATACGCAGTATTTT. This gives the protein CASSRGTTTDTQYF.

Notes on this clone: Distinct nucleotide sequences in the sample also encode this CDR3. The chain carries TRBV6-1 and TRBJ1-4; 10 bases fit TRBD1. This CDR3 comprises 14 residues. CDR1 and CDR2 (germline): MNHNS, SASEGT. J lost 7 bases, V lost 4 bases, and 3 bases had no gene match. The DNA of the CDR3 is TGTGCCAGCAGTGGGGGACAGGGGAGTGAAAAACTGTTTTTT. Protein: CASSGGQGSEKLFF.

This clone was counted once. CDR3 region: CASSLRTGDVGELFF. The CDR3 region has the DNA TGCGCCAGCAGCTTAAGGACAGGGGACGTCGGGGAGCTGTTTTTT. The chain couples TRBV5-1 to TRBJ2-2, with TRBD1 matching over 9 bases. V dropped 2 bases and J dropped 7; count of bases not matched to a gene: 6. CDR1 is SGHRS and CDR2 is YFSETQ in the germline V gene. The length of the CDR3 is 15 residues. The complete variable domain, with remaining parts taken from reference TRBV5-1 and TRBJ2-2, reads KAGVTQTPRYLIKTRGQQVTLSCSPISGHRSVSWYQQTPGQGLQFLFEYFSETQRNKGNFPGRFSGRQFSNSRSEMNVSTLELGDSALYLCASSLRTGDVGELFFGEGSRLTVL.

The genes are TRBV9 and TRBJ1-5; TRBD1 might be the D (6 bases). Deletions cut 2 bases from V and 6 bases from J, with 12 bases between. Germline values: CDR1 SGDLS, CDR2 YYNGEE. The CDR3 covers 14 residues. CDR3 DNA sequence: TGTGCCAGCAGCGTTTGGGGGGCCGGTCAGCCCCAGCATTTT. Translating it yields CASSVWGAGQPQHF.

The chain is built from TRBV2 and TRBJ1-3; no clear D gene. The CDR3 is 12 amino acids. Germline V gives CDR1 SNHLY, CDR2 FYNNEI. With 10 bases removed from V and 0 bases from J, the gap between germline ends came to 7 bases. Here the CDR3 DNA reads TGTGCCACTTCGTTCTCTGGAAACACCATATATTTT. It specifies CATSFSGNTIYF.

In nucleotides, the CDR3 is TGTGCCAGCAGTTTTTATCCAGGGGATAGCAATCAGCCCCAGCATTTT. Translating gives CASSFYPGDSNQPQHF. The chain combines TRBV6-5 with TRBJ1-5, with a weak D call TRBD1 (6 bases). The CDR3 loop spans 16 amino acids. Per the germline V gene, CDR1 is MNHEY and CDR2 is SVGAGI. V was trimmed by 4 bases and J by 0 bases, leaving 13 bases between them.

The CDR3 DNA sequence: TGCGCCAGCAGTCGGGACGGCGGAAACTATGGCTACACCTTC. It translates to CASSRDGGNYGYTF. This rearrangement joins TRBV5-1 to TRBJ1-2, with D possibly matching TRBD1 (5 bases). The CDR3 sequence is 14 residues long. The germline gives CDR1 SGHRS, CDR2 YFSETQ. With 5 bases removed from V and 2 bases from J, the gap between germline ends came to 13 bases.

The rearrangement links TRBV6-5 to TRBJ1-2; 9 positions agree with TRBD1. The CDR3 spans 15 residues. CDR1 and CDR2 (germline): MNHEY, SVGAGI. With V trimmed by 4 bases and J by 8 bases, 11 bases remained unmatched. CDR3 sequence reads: CASSSWGQGLSGYTF. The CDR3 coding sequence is TGTGCCAGCAGTTCCTGGGGACAGGGTTTATCGGGCTACACCTTC.

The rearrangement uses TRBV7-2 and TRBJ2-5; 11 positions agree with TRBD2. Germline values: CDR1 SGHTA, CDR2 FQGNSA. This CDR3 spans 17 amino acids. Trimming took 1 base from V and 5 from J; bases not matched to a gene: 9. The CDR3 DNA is TGTGCCAGCAGCTTAGAGGGCGTAGCGGGAGGGTTGGAGACCCAGTACTTC. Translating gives CASSLEGVAGGLETQYF.

The CDR3 coding sequence is TGTGCTAGTGGTTTGTATCTCGGGACAGCCTACAATGAGCAGTTCTTC. Its translation: CASGLYLGTAYNEQFF. The chain carries TRBV12-5 and TRBJ2-1; 7 positions agree with TRBD1. This CDR3 comprises 16 residues. Looked up from germline, CDR1 is LGHNT and CDR2 is FRNRAP. V was clipped by 2 bases and J by 2 bases; unmatched bases: 6.